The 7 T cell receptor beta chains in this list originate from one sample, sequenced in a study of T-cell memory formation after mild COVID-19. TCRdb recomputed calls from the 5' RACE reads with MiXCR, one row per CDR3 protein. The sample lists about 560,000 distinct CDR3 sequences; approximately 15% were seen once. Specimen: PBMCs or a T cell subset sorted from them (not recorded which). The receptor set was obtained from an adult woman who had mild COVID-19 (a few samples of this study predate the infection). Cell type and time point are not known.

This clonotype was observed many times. For the CDR3, the DNA is TGCAGTGCTAGACGCGGGAGAGGGGTGGAGACCCAGTACTTC. It yields the protein CSARRGRGVETQYF. This chain connects TRBV20-1 to TRBJ2-5, with 7 bases fitting TRBD2. Germline assignment: CDR1 DFQATT and CDR2 SNEGSKA (reference sequence). The V gene end was trimmed by 2 bases and the J gene end by 5 bases; junction bases not matched to a gene: 8. This CDR3 spans 14 amino acids.

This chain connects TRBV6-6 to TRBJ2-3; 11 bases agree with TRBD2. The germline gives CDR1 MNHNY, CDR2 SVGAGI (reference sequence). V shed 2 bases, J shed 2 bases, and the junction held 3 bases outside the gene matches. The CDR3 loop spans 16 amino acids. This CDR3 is CASSYPGLADTDTQYF. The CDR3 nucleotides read TGTGCCAGCAGTTACCCGGGACTAGCGGACACAGATACGCAGTATTTT.

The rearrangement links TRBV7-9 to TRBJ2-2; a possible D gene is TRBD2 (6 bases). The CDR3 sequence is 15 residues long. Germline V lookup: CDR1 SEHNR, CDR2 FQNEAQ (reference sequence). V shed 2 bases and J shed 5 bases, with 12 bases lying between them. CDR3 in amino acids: CASSLFGGGTGELFF. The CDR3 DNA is TGTGCCAGCAGCTTATTCGGGGGAGGAACCGGGGAGCTGTTTTTT. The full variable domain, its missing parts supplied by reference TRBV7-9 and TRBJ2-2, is DTGVSQNPRHKITKRGQNVTFRCDPISEHNRLYWYRQTLGQGPEFLTYFQNEAQLEKSRLLSDRFSAERPKGSFSTLEIQRTEQGDSAMYLCASSLFGGGTGELFFGEGSRLTVL.

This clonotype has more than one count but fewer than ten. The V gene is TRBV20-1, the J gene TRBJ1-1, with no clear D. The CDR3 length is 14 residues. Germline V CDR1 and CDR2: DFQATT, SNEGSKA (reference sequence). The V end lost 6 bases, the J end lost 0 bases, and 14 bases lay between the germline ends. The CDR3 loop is CSAQRALLNTEAFF. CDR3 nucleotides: TGCAGTGCCCAAAGGGCACTTTTGAACACTGAAGCTTTCTTT.

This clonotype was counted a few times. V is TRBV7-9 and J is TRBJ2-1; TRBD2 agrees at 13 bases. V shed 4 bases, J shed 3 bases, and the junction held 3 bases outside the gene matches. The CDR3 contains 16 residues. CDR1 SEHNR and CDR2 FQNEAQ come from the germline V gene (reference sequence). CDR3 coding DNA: TGTGCCAGCAGCTGGACTAGCGGGGGTTACTACAATGAGCAGTTCTTC. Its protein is CASSWTSGGYYNEQFF.

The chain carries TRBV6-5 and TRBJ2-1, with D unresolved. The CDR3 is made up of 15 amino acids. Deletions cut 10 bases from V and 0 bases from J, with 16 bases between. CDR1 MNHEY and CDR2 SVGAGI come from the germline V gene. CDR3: CATMDPRLSYNEQFF. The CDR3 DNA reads TGTGCCACTATGGACCCCCGTCTCTCCTACAATGAGCAGTTCTTC.

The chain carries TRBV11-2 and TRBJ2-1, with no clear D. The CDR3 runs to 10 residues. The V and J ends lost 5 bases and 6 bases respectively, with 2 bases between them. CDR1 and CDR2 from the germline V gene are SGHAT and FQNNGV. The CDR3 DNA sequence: TGTGCCAGCAGCATCAATGAGCAGTTCTTC. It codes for CASSINEQFF.